The clone carrying this TCR beta chain was seen a handful of times. Its antigen is unidentified. The data stem from a study of blood T cells in healthy people across ages. On the study more broadly: Researchers report that template switching captured about one barcoded beta molecule per two T cells.

General study results and limits: Both naive CD4+ cell counts and diversity were greater in long-lived donors than in aged donors. For the donors, CMV status was unknown and possibly confounded expanded clonotype changes. PBMCs went unsorted, and a conclusive naive versus antigen-experienced comparison was therefore prevented.

A sample-barcoded 5' primer and a J-beta primer mix were used in a second PCR of about 7 to 12 cycles. TCRdb used MiXCR to reprocess the 5' RACE reads, holding one entry per CDR3 protein. The sample shows hundreds of thousands of distinct CDR3 sequences, around 45% of them seen only once. Germline V gives CDR1 SGHTA, CDR2 FQGNSA. Trimming left V 5 bases short and J 0 bases short, with 10 bases between. This CDR3 region has 14 residues. The TCR originated in a woman aged 55-70 years in good health. The sequenced sample was blood. The V and J genes are TRBV7-2 and TRBJ2-5; D not resolved. DNA of the CDR3: TGTGCCAGCAGCCCCGCTAGATACCAAGAGACCCAGTACTTC. This codes for CASSPARYQETQYF.